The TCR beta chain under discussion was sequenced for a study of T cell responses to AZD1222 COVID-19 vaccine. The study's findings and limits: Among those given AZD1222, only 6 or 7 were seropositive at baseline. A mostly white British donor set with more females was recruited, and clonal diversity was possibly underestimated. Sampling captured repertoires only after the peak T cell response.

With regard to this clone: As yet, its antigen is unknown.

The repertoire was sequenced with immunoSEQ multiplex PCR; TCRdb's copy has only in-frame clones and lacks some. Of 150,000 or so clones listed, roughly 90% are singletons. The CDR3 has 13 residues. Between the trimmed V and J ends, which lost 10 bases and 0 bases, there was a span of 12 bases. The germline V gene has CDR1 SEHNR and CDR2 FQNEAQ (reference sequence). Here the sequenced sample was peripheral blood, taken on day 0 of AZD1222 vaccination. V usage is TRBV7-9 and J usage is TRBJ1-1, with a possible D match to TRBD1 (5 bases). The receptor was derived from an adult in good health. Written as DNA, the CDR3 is TGTGCCACCACCACGACAGTGAACACTGAAGCTTTCTTT. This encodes CATTTTVNTEAFF.